This note documents a single T cell receptor beta chain sequence. What it binds is unknown. Clones were sequenced by immunoSEQ multiplex PCR, and TCRdb holds only the in-frame ones, with some missing. The sample carries 2,500,000 or so clones, over 85% recorded once. Every donor was a Caucasian adult from Nashville, Tennessee. The sample is drawn from a study of shared clonotypes between healthy human individuals. Whole-study findings and limits: Shared across a few donors were around 5% of the naive CD4 clonotypes.

The V end lost 4 bases, the J end lost 5 bases, and 15 bases lay between the germline ends. The CDR3 runs to 14 residues. Germline lookup yields CDR1 SGHAT and CDR2 FQDESV (reference sequence). V gene TRBV11-1 combines with J gene TRBJ2-7, with D perhaps assigned TRBD1 or TRBD2 (5 bases each). Sequenced input: naive CD4+ T cells from PBMCs. Subset: CD45RA+ positively selected. The clonotype comes from a man between 18 and 35 years old in good health. Some clones in this sample may be carry-over from other donors' samples. The CDR3 loop is CASSSDDRGHEQYF. The DNA for the CDR3 is TGTGCCAGCAGCTCCGACGACCGGGGCCACGAGCAGTACTTC.